This T cell receptor beta chain originates from a study of cytomegalovirus exposure and HLA in healthy donors. As for the study in general: One earlier analysis, a look at about 179 million T cells, found almost 120 million unique TCR beta sequences.

This clone was observed a handful of times. The CDR3 has 16 amino acids. Germline-derived CDR1 and CDR2 are MGHRA and YSYEKL. With 3 bases clipped from V and 6 bases from J, the junction kept 9 bases outside the gene matches. Primers: 60 Vbeta forward and 13 Jbeta reverse. Profiling relied on immunoSEQ multiplex PCR, and the TCRdb table lists in-frame clones only, not all of them. The sample records about 160,000 clones, about three quarters being singletons. Sequencing input: PBMCs. The J gene is TRBJ2-5, the V gene TRBV4-1, with 11 bases that match TRBD1. This clonotype was sampled from a woman aged 30 to 39 in good health and CMV-seronegative. CDR3 residues: CASSQPRDRGLQTQYF. CDR3 nucleotide sequence: TGCGCCAGCAGCCAGCCACGGGACAGGGGGTTGCAGACCCAGTACTTC.